The 5 T cell receptor beta chains below were found in one sample sequenced in a study of radiotherapy plus CTLA-4 blockade in lung cancer. Sequencing was performed with immunoSEQ multiplex PCR; in TCRdb, only in-frame clones are kept and a portion is missing. The profile covers about 70,000 clones, with 76% appearing a single time and 15% to 20% taken by the ten largest. Source: peripheral blood, taken from a patient treated with radiotherapy plus ipilimumab. These receptors all stem from a human donor with non-small cell lung cancer whose response to radiotherapy plus ipilimumab could not be evaluated. Some clones in this sample may be carry-over from other donors' samples.

The sample holds a few counts of this clone. V is TRBV19 and J is TRBJ2-7; D may be TRBD1 (6 bases). V shed 3 bases and J shed 2 bases, with 14 bases lying between them. Germline assignment: CDR1 LNHDA and CDR2 SQIVND (reference sequence). The CDR3 contains 15 residues. CDR3 loop: CASSIAQGEAYEQYF. CDR3 nucleotides: TGTGCCAGTAGTATTGCACAGGGAGAGGCCTACGAGCAGTACTTC.

The rearrangement uses TRBV6-1 and TRBJ2-5; the match to TRBD2 covers 12 bases. The J call may not be correct, given that the DNA end is closer to TRBJ2-7. This CDR3 spans 19 amino acids. Germline V gene sequence: CDR1 MNHNS, CDR2 SASEGT. The CDR3 DNA reads as TGTGCCAGCAGTGTCACGGGGCCGGGACTAGCGGGCCTACTCGCCGAGCAGTACTTC. Translating it yields CASSVTGPGLAGLLAEQYF.

The genes are TRBV19 and TRBJ1-5; 10 bases are shared with TRBD1. The germline V gene encodes CDR1 LNHDA and CDR2 SQIVND (reference sequence). V trimming: 9 bases; J trimming: 5 bases; junction bases outside the gene matches: 7. The CDR3 length is 14 residues. CDR3 in amino acids: CASRGDRGYQPQHF. CDR3 DNA: TGTGCCAGCAGGGGGGACAGGGGATATCAGCCCCAGCATTTT. Full variable domain (missing parts from reference TRBV19 and TRBJ1-5): DGGITQSPKYLFRKEGQNVTLSCEQNLNHDAMYWYRQDPGQGLRLIYYSQIVNDFQKGDIAEGYSVSREKKESFPLTVTSAQKNPTAFYLCASRGDRGYQPQHFGDGTRLSIL.

Here the CDR3 reads CASSFRTVRGNPPYEQYF. The CDR3, as DNA: TGTGCCAGCAGTTTCCGTACTGTCAGGGGGAACCCTCCCTACGAGCAGTACTTC. The J gene is TRBJ2-7, the V gene TRBV27; 7 nucleotides align to TRBD1. Per the germline V gene, CDR1 is MNHEY and CDR2 is SMNVEV (reference sequence). The trim removed 3 bases at V and 2 bases at J, leaving 16 bases unmatched. The CDR3 length is 18 residues.

The genes are TRBV4-1 and TRBJ2-5; possibly TRBD1 for D (6 bases). The DNA end is a closer match to TRBJ2-7, so the J assignment may be wrong. CDR1 MGHRA and CDR2 YSYEKL come from the germline V gene. This CDR3 is built from 13 residues. The CDR3 DNA reads as TGCGCCAGCAGCCTGACAGGATTCTACGAGCAGTACTTC. It yields the protein CASSLTGFYEQYF.